The sample holds one count of the clone carrying this T cell receptor beta chain. The data belong to a study of blood T cell repertoires in COVID-19. Across the whole study: Donors in the United States, Italy and Spain gave samples during acute or convalescent COVID-19.

V lost 2 bases and J 4 bases, leaving 7 bases between the germline ends. The CDR3 has 13 residues. The germline gives CDR1 SGHTA, CDR2 FQGNSA. TCRdb's table, derived via immunoSEQ multiplex PCR, lists solely in-frame clones and lacks some. The profile shows roughly 50,000 clones, about 87% of them singletons. The material sequenced was peripheral blood. The V gene is TRBV7-2, the J gene TRBJ2-3; unclear D gene. This receptor was taken from an elderly man with acute or convalescent COVID-19. The CDR3 spells CASSLSSPDTQYF. The CDR3 coding sequence is TGTGCCAGCAGCTTAAGTAGCCCAGATACGCAGTATTTT.